Below, one T cell receptor (beta chain) is given with its context. Which antigen it targets is not known. A read error is possible here, since a much larger clone lies one base away. The source of the sample is a study of lung T cells in sarcoidosis with Löfgren's syndrome (TCRdb year 2017). Background on the whole study: Sarcoidosis was characterized as a granulomatous disease that mainly affects the lungs and features an accumulation of CD4+ T cells in bronchoalveolar lavage fluid. The repertoire analyses centered on Lofgren's syndrome patients.

What the research found in general, with its limitations: Recognition of a sarcoidosis-associated antigen was only suggested, and the antigen itself remained putative and was not identified. When alphabeta pairing was analyzed, TRAV12-1 tended to pair preferentially with TRBV2, and the resulting paired TCRs displayed CDR3 homology. In Lofgren's syndrome patients, relative to control subjects, TRAV12-1 and TRBV2 were reported to be the most expanded V gene segments. CDR3 motifs in TRAV12-1 and TRBV2 were reported to be shared across several Lofgren's syndrome patients, which suggests public CD4+ TCR repertoires.

For CDR1 and CDR2, the germline V gene lists MDHEN and SYDVKM. Counted from cysteine to phenylalanine, this CDR3 has 11 amino acids. The kept DNA is CDR3 alone, 33 bases in frame from the first base. TCRdb records Illumina MiSeq as the sequencer. The public reads were run again by TCRdb, first through fastp at Q25 and then through MiXCR, and only productive beta chains were kept. Rows with one shared CDR3 protein collapse into an entry with the most common genes and DNA. Within this sample are 15,000 to 25,000 distinct CDR3 sequences, with over 20% of them counted one time only. About 0.71% of the sample goes to the ten largest clones. TCR repertoires were profiled from CD4+ T cells obtained by bronchoalveolar lavage.

Input material: CD4+ T cells from bronchoalveolar lavage. This clonotype was sampled from a human donor with sarcoidosis (Löfgren's syndrome or another form), or a control subject (not recorded which). This sequence uses TRBV28 and TRBJ2-3, with the D gene not confidently named. For the CDR3, the sequence is CASTTIDAQYF. The DNA sequence is given as TGTGCCAGCACCACTATAGATGCGCAGTATTTT.